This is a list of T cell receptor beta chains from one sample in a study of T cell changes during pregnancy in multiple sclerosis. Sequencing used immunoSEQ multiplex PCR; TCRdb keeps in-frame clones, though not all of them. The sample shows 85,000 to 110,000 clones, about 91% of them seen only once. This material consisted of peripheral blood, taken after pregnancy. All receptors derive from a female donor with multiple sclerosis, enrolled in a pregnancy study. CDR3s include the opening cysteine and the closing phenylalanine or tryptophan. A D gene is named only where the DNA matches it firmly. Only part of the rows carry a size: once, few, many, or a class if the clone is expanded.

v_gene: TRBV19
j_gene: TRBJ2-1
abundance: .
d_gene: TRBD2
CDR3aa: CASSYPPSGSRGNEQFF
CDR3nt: TGTGCCAGTAGTTACCCCCCCAGCGGGAGCCGAGGGAATGAGCAGTTCTTC

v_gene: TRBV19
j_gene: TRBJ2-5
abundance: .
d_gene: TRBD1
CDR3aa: CASSWDSQETQYF
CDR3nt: TGTGCCAGTAGCTGGGACAGTCAAGAGACCCAGTACTTC

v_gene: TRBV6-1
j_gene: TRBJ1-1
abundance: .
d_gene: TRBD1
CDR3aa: CASSRQGEGTEAFF
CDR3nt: TGTGCCAGCAGTAGACAGGGGGAAGGCACTGAAGCTTTCTTT

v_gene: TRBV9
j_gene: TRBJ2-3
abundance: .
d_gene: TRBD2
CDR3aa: CASSVGGTSNTDTQYF
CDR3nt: TGTGCCAGCAGCGTAGGGGGGACTAGCAACACAGATACGCAGTATTTT

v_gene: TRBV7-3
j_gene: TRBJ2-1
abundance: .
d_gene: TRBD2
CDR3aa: CASSLRLAVVNEQFF
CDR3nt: TGTGCCAGCAGCTTACGACTAGCGGTAGTCAATGAGCAGTTCTTC

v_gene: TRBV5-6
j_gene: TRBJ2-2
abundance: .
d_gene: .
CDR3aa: CASTQAGELFF
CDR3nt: TGTGCCAGCACCCAGGCCGGGGAGCTGTTTTTT

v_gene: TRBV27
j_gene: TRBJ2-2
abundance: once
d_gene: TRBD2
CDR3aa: CASSGLAGGEAGELFF
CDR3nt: TGTGCCAGCAGTGGACTAGCGGGGGGAGAAGCCGGGGAGCTGTTTTTT

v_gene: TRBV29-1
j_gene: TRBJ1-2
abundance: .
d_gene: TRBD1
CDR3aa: CSTWTGLRGYTF
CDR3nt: TGCAGCACCTGGACAGGGTTGAGGGGCTACACCTTC

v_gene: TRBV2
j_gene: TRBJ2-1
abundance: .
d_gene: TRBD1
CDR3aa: CASFPGTGRNEQFF
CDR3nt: TGTGCCAGCTTCCCCGGGACAGGGAGGAATGAGCAGTTCTTC

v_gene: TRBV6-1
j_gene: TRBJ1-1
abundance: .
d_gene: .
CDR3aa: CASSVPGLLTEAFF
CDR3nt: TGTGCCAGCTCTGTCCCGGGACTCCTCACTGAAGCTTTCTTT

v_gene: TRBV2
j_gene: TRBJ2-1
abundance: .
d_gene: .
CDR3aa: CASSSGTNSYNEQFF
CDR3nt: TGTGCCAGCAGCTCCGGGACAAACTCCTACAATGAGCAGTTCTTC

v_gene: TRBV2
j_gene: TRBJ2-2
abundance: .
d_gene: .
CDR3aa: CASRSWQGNTGELFF
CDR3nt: TGTGCCAGCAGATCGTGGCAGGGGAACACCGGGGAGCTGTTTTTT

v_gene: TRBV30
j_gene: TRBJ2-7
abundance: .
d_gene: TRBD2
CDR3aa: CAWRLGTSALSKQYF
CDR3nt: TGTGCCTGGAGGCTCGGGACTAGCGCACTAAGCAAGCAGTACTTC

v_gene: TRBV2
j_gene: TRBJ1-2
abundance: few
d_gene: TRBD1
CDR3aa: CASSDKGADYGYTF
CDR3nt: TGTGCCAGCAGTGATAAGGGGGCGGACTATGGCTACACCTTC

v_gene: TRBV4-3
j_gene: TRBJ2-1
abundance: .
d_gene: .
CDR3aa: CASSQHREAYNEQFF
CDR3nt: TGCGCCAGCAGCCAGCACAGGGAAGCCTACAATGAGCAGTTCTTC

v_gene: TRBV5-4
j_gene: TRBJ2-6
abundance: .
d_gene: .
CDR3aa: CASSLGAAGANVLTF
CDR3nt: TGTGCCAGCAGCTTGGGCGCGGCTGGGGCCAACGTCCTGACTTTC